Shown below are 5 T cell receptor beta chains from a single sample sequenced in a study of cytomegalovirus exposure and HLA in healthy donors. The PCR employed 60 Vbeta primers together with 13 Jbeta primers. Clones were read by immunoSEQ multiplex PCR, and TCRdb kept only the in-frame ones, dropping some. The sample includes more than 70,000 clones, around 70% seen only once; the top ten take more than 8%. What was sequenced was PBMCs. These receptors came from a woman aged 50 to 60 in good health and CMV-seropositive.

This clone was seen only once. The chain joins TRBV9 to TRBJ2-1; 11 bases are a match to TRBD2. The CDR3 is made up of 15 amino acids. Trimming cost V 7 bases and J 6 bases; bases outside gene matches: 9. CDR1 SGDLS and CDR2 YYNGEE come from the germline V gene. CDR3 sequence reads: CASQRLAGGVNEQFF. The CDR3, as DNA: TGTGCCAGCCAGAGGTTAGCGGGAGGGGTCAATGAGCAGTTCTTC.

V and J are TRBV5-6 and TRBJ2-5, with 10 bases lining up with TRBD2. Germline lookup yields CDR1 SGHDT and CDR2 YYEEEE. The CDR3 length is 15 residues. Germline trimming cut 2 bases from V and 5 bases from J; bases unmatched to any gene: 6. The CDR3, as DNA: TGTGCCAGCAGCTTAGCTAGCGGGAGTTCTGAGACCCAGTACTTC. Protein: CASSLASGSSETQYF.

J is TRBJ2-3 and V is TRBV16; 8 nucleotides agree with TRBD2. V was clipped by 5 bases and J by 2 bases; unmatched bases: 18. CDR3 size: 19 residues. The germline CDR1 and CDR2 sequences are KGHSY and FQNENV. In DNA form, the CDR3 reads TGTGCCAGCAGCTCGCAGGGGAAAAACGGGAGGGCCCTCACAGATACGCAGTATTTT. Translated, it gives CASSSQGKNGRALTDTQYF.

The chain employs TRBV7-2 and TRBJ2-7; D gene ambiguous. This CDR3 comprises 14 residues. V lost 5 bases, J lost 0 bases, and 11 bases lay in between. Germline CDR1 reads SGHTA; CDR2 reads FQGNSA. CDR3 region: CASSPSWASYEQYF. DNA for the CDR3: TGTGCCAGCAGCCCTTCCTGGGCCTCCTACGAGCAGTACTTC.

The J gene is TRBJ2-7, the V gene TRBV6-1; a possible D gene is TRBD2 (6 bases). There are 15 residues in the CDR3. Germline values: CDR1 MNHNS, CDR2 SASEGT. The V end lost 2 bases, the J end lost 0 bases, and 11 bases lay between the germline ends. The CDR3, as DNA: TGTGCCAGCAGTGAAAGGTGGGAGGCCTCCTACGAGCAGTACTTC. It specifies CASSERWEASYEQYF.